The sequence of this TCR beta chain was determined in a study of T cell responses to AZD1222 COVID-19 vaccine. Points from the study as a whole: Reports indicate that nearly half of spike-specific TCRs are directed at unmutated variant regions. Spike-specific TCRs gained breadth and depth after people received two AZD1222 doses.

Only in-frame clones appear in the TCRdb table, and some are missing; sequencing was by immunoSEQ multiplex PCR. The sample has 55,000 to 80,000 clones; about 89% are singletons. With regard to this clone: Its antigen is not identified.

V lost 7 bases and J lost 5, with 11 bases in between. The CDR3 totals 12 residues. The sample consisted of peripheral blood, taken 28 days after the second AZD1222 dose. The receptor comes from an adult who received the AZD1222 COVID-19 vaccine. J is TRBJ2-5 and V is TRBV12-3 or TRBV12-4; the D is unclear. DNA for the CDR3: TGTGCCAGCACCATATTCGGGGAGACCCAGTACTTC. Translating it yields CASTIFGETQYF.